A single sample is the source of the 8 T cell receptor beta chains below, sequenced in a study of T cells in tuberculosis. Assay: immunoSEQ multiplex PCR; the TCRdb copy retains only in-frame clones and omits some. Found here are 44,000 or so clones, roughly 95% of them singletons; the top ten hold 6.5% to 9.5%. The sequencing input was PBMCs. Source of these receptors: a donor aged 10 to 29 with latent tuberculosis or without tuberculosis infection.

V gene TRBV7-2 combines with J gene TRBJ1-1; a weak D match, TRBD1 (5 bases). Germline assignment: CDR1 SGHTA and CDR2 FQGNSA. V was pared by 2 bases and J by 3 bases, with 10 bases between. The CDR3 has 14 amino acids. CDR3 nucleotide sequence: TGTGCCAGCAGCTTAATGGGGGGGGACACTGAAGCTTTCTTT. Protein: CASSLMGGDTEAFF.

This CDR3 reads CASSQDIAGVDYEQYF. CDR3 coding DNA: TGCGCCAGCAGCCAAGATATCGCGGGAGTTGATTACGAGCAGTACTTC. The rearrangement uses TRBV4-1 and TRBJ2-7; TRBD2 matches at 7 bases. Germline trimming cut 0 bases from V and 4 bases from J; bases unmatched to any gene: 9. This CDR3 spans 16 amino acids. The germline V gene encodes CDR1 MGHRA and CDR2 YSYEKL.

CDR3 sequence (DNA): TGTGCCAGCAGCACCCCTTTGGGGCGGGGGGGCAATGAGCAGTTCTTC. Its translation: CASSTPLGRGGNEQFF. The chain carries TRBV9 and TRBJ2-1; 9 bases are a match to TRBD2. CDR3 length: 16 amino acids. After removal of 4 bases from V and 6 bases from J, the junction contained 11 bases not matched to a gene. The germline V gene has CDR1 SGDLS and CDR2 YYNGEE.

CDR3 protein: CASSVTLLAKNIQYF. CDR3 coding DNA: TGTGCCAGCAGTGTTACTCTACTAGCCAAAAACATTCAGTACTTC. J is TRBJ2-4 and V is TRBV6-1, with no clear D. CDR3 length: 15 residues. V lost 4 bases and J lost 0, with 10 bases in between. Germline assignment: CDR1 MNHNS and CDR2 SASEGT.

The V call is TRBV10-3, the J call TRBJ2-7; D gene uncertain. CDR3 length equals 14 residues. Trimming cost V 0 bases and J 2 bases, with 8 bases left between them. The germline V gene has CDR1 ENHRY and CDR2 SYGVKD. CDR3 in amino acids: CAISESPVPYEQYF. For the CDR3, the DNA is TGTGCCATCAGTGAGTCCCCAGTCCCCTACGAGCAGTACTTC.

The CDR3 DNA reads as TGTGCCAGTAGTTCCTCGCCTGCCGGGGGTGAGCAGTTCTTC. Encoded protein: CASSSSPAGGEQFF. This chain joins TRBV19 and TRBJ2-1; TRBD2 might be the D (6 bases). The CDR3 sequence is 14 residues long. V gave up 5 bases and J gave up 9 bases, with 17 bases separating them. Looked up from germline, CDR1 is LNHDA and CDR2 is SQIVND (reference sequence).

V and J are TRBV27 and TRBJ1-1; possible D gene TRBD1, 6 bases. V lost 5 bases to trimming and J lost 0 bases, with 13 bases between them. Looked up from germline, CDR1 is MNHEY and CDR2 is SMNVEV (reference sequence). This CDR3 spans 15 amino acids. The CDR3 reads CASSPPGVLNTEAFF. In nucleotides, the CDR3 is TGTGCCAGCAGTCCCCCAGGGGTCCTGAACACTGAAGCTTTCTTT.

The genes are TRBV11-2 and TRBJ2-7; TRBD1 matches at 8 bases. V dropped 4 bases and J dropped 5; count of bases not matched to a gene: 7. Germline CDR1 and CDR2: SGHAT and FQNNGV. The CDR3 contains 14 residues. CDR3 nucleotides: TGTGCCAGCAGCTCAGGCAGGGGGCGAAACGAGCAGTACTTC. It codes for CASSSGRGRNEQYF.